This T cell receptor (beta chain) was profiled in a study of cytomegalovirus exposure and HLA in healthy donors. CDR3 length: 16 amino acids. Germline V CDR1 and CDR2: LGHNT, FRNRAP. V lost 7 bases, J lost 5 bases, and 10 bases stayed unmatched. Both 60 Vbeta primers and 13 Jbeta primers went into the PCR. Here immunoSEQ multiplex PCR was the method, and the copy in TCRdb shows in-frame clones only, minus some. This sample has 100,000 or so clones, with about 76% found just once. The sample consisted of PBMCs. V is TRBV12-5 and J is TRBJ2-3; 12 bases align to TRBD2. The receptor was isolated from a middle-aged woman in good health and CMV-seropositive. The DNA of the CDR3 is TGTGCTAGTGAAATCCTAGCGGGGGGGCTGGGAGATACGCAGTATTTT. Its protein product is CASEILAGGLGDTQYF. The whole variable domain, remainder taken from reference TRBV12-5 and TRBJ2-3, is DARVTQTPRHKVTEMGQEVTMRCQPILGHNTVFWYRQTMMQGLELLAYFRNRAPLDDSGMPKDRFSAEMPDATLATLKIQPSEPRDSAVYFCASEILAGGLGDTQYFGPGTRLTVL.